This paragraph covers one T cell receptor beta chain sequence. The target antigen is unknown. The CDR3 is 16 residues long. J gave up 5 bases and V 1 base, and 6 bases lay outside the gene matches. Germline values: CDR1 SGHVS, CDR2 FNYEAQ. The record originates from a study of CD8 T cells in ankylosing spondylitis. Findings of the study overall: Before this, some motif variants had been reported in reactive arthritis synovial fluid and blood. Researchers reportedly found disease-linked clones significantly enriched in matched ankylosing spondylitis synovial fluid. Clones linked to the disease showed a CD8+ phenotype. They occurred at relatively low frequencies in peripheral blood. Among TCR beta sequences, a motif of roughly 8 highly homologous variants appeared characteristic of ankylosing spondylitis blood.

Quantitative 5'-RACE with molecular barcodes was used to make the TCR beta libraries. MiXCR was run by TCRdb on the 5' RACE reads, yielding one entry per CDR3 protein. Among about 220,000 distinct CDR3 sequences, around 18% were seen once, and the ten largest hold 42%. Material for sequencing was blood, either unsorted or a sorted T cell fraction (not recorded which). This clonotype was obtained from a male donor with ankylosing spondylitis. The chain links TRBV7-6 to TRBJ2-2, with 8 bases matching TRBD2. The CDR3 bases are TGTGCCAGCAGCTTAGAGGGTAGCGGGACAACCGGGGAGCTGTTTTTT. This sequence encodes CASSLEGSGTTGELFF.